Listed below are T cell receptor beta chains from one sample, sequenced in a study of PD-1 blockade in classical Hodgkin lymphoma. Some clones are missing from TCRdb's copy, which holds only in-frame ones; the method was immunoSEQ multiplex PCR. The sample contains roughly 52,000 clones, 86% of which appear only once. Sequenced here: peripheral blood mononuclear cells (PBMCs), sampled before the fourth cycle of nivolumab. The receptor source for this set is a human donor with classical Hodgkin lymphoma. The CDR3 runs from the conserved cysteine through the conserved F or W. Fields, in order: V gene, clone size, D gene, J gene, CDR3 DNA, CDR3 protein. D genes are given only for firm matches. Where a row states a size, it is once, few, many or the class of an expanded clone; other rows omit it.

TRBV2,NA,TRBD2,TRBJ2-3,TGTGCCAGCAGTTATCGCGGGACTAGCGGCACAGATACGCAGTATTTT,CASSYRGTSGTDTQYF
TRBV6-5,NA,TRBD1,TRBJ2-3,TGTGCCAGCAGTATACAGGGGACCAGCACAGATACGCAGTATTTT,CASSIQGTSTDTQYF
TRBV10-1,NA,NA,TRBJ2-5,TGCGCCAGCTTACTCAATCGGACCCAGTACTTC,CASLLNRTQYF
TRBV5-1,NA,TRBD1,TRBJ2-7,TGCGCCAGCAGCTCCAATGACAGGGGATCCTACGAGCAGTACTTC,CASSSNDRGSYEQYF
TRBV4-2,NA,NA,TRBJ1-5,TGTGCCAGCAGCTCAGGCAATCAGCCCCAGCATTTT,CASSSGNQPQHF
TRBV15,NA,NA,TRBJ1-1,TGTGCCACCAGCAGAGATTTGGACACCACTGAAGCTTTCTTT,CATSRDLDTTEAFF
TRBV5-1,NA,TRBD1,TRBJ2-1,TGCGCCAGCAGCTTGGCTCCGGGACAGGGGACAAATGAGCAGTTCTTC,CASSLAPGQGTNEQFF
TRBV11-2,NA,NA,TRBJ2-7,TGTGCCAGCAGCTTAGAACCGGATTTCCAGGGACCCGAGCAGTACTTC,CASSLEPDFQGPEQYF
TRBV11-3,NA,NA,TRBJ2-3,TGTGCCAGCAGCTTAGGAGCGGTTAGCACAGATACGCAGTATTTT,CASSLGAVSTDTQYF
TRBV19,NA,NA,TRBJ2-5,TGTGCCAGTAGTATAGGCAACCAAGAGGCCCAGTACTTC,CASSIGNQEAQYF
TRBV19,NA,NA,TRBJ1-3,TGTGCCAGTATTGGGGGTTTCTCTGGAAACACCATATATTTT,CASIGGFSGNTIYF
TRBV10-3,NA,NA,TRBJ1-2,TGTGCCACCCCTAGGGCTGGAAACTATGGCTACACCTTC,CATPRAGNYGYTF
TRBV7-2,NA,TRBD1,TRBJ2-4,TGTGCCAGCAGTTCACAGGGGGCGCCAGCCAAAAACATTCAGTACTTC,CASSSQGAPAKNIQYF
TRBV19,NA,TRBD1,TRBJ2-6,TGTGCCAGTAGTATAGAGGACAGGGGACGGTCTGGGGCCAACGTCCTGACTTTC,CASSIEDRGRSGANVLTF
TRBV5-1,medium-sized,TRBD2,TRBJ2-7,TGCGCCAGCAGCCCCTCGGGAGGGATCCACGAGCAGTACTTC,CASSPSGGIHEQYF
TRBV6-1,NA,TRBD1,TRBJ2-2,TGTGCCAGCCGACAGGGAGCAAGGACCGGGGAGCTGTTTTTT,CASRQGARTGELFF
TRBV10-3,NA,TRBD1,TRBJ1-2,TGTGCCATCAGTGAGCCAGCCGGACAGGGGGACTATGGCTACACCTTC,CAISEPAGQGDYGYTF
TRBV10-1,NA,NA,TRBJ2-1,TGCGCCAGCAGTGAGTTTAGGGTAGGGTATGAGCAGTTCTTC,CASSEFRVGYEQFF
TRBV5-5,few,NA,TRBJ2-6,TGTGCCAGCAGCTTGAGGGATGCTGGGGCCAACGTCCTGACTTTC,CASSLRDAGANVLTF
TRBV7-2,NA,NA,TRBJ2-3,TGTGCCAGCAGCGGGGGTGTTACGCAGTATTTT,CASSGGVTQYF
TRBV28,NA,TRBD1,TRBJ1-1,TGTGCCAGCAGTTTAAGCCAGGGGGTGACTGAAGCTTTCTTT,CASSLSQGVTEAFF
TRBV2,NA,NA,TRBJ1-3,TGTGCCTGCGACTCCGGCGGAGCTGGAAACACCATATATTTT,CACDSGGAGNTIYF
TRBV18,NA,NA,TRBJ2-3,TGTGCCAGCTCGGCCTCCTTGGGCACAGATACGCAGTATTTT,CASSASLGTDTQYF
TRBV6-1,NA,NA,TRBJ2-7,TGTGCCACCCTCGGGGAGTACTTC,CATLGEYF
TRBV7-6,NA,NA,TRBJ2-1,TGTGCCAGCAGCTTACAGGGTGGAGTATCGGGGAATGAGCAGTTCTTC,CASSLQGGVSGNEQFF
TRBV7-9,NA,NA,TRBJ2-3,TGTGCCAGCGAAGCGGATCCTGCAGGGGATACGCAGTATTTT,CASEADPAGDTQYF
TRBV27,few,TRBD2,TRBJ2-7,TGTGCCAGCAGTTCCGTAGCGGGATCCTACGAGCAGTACTTC,CASSSVAGSYEQYF
TRBV19,NA,TRBD1,TRBJ2-7,TGTGCCACTAGAAGGGGGCTCGAGCAGTACTTC,CATRRGLEQYF
TRBV5-5,NA,NA,TRBJ2-1,TGTGCCAGCAGCTTTCATGGTGGTGAGCAGTTCTTC,CASSFHGGEQFF
TRBV18,NA,NA,TRBJ2-7,TGTGCCAGCTCACGCCTCACAGGGTTAGGTTACGAGCAGTACTTC,CASSRLTGLGYEQYF
TRBV27,NA,NA,TRBJ1-3,TGTGCCAGCAGTTCAGACAGGCCGGGAAACACCATATATTTT,CASSSDRPGNTIYF
TRBV5-1,NA,TRBD2,TRBJ2-3,TGCGCCAGCAGCCCAGCTAGCGGATCTAGCACAGATACGCAGTATTTT,CASSPASGSSTDTQYF
TRBV9,NA,NA,TRBJ2-1,TGTGCCAGCAGCCCATCCTACAATGAGCAGTTCTTC,CASSPSYNEQFF
TRBV9,NA,TRBD1,TRBJ2-7,TGTGCCAGCAGCCCCAGCCAACAGGGGGGCGAGCAGTACTTC,CASSPSQQGGEQYF
TRBV5-4,NA,NA,TRBJ2-7,TGTGCCAGCAGCTTGGAAGCTAGCTCCTACGAGCAGTACTTC,CASSLEASSYEQYF
TRBV27,few,TRBD2,TRBJ2-7,TGTGCCAGCAGCTTAGGGAGGGTCTACGAGCAGTACTTC,CASSLGRVYEQYF